These 15 T cell receptor beta chains share one sample of origin, sequenced in a study of somatic mutations in cytotoxic T cells in rheumatoid arthritis (dated by TCRdb to about 2017). The method was the immunoSEQ multiplex PCR assay. The clones in this table, taken by TCRdb from immuneACCESS, are in-frame only. Not every clone is retained; where verified, under half of the shortfall comes from an unresolved V gene, and the cause of the rest is unknown. Present in this sample are approximately 18,000 clones, over 80% of which were seen just once. In total, the top ten clones hold 10% of the sample. Sequencing used CD8+ T cells sorted from blood. These receptors were taken from an adult with rheumatoid arthritis.

For this clone: Within the sample, other DNA sequences also encode this same CDR3. The chain combines TRBV27 with TRBJ2-2; D could derive from TRBD1 or TRBD2 (5 bases each). From germline, CDR1 is MNHEY and CDR2 SMNVEV (reference sequence). The CDR3 covers 13 residues. Between the trimmed V and J ends, which lost 1 base and 5 bases, there was a span of 5 bases. CDR3: CASSLWGTGELFF. The CDR3 region has the DNA TGTGCCAGCAGTTTATGGGGGACCGGGGAGCTGTTTTTT.

As concerns this clone: The same CDR3 arises from other DNA sequences in this sample as well. The CDR3 sequence is CASSSPGAPQHF. Here the CDR3 DNA reads TGTGCCAGCAGTTCGCCAGGGGCGCCTCAGCATTTT. The genes are TRBV6-6 and TRBJ1-5; a possible D gene is TRBD1 (6 bases). The CDR3 spans 12 residues. The germline V gene has CDR1 MNHNY and CDR2 SVGAGI (reference sequence). V lost 4 bases to trimming and J lost 13 bases, with 14 bases between them.

This rearrangement joins TRBV27 to TRBJ2-5; TRBD2 matches at 11 bases. Trimming at V came to 9 bases and at J to 5 bases, leaving 11 bases not matched to a gene. This CDR3 is 15 amino acids long. The germline CDR1 and CDR2 sequences are MNHEY and SMNVEV (reference sequence). CDR3 nucleotides: TGTGCCAGTCATCTTAGCGGGGGGGCCGGGGAGACCCAGTACTTC. It is translated as CASHLSGGAGETQYF.

The chain links TRBV5-4 to TRBJ2-7; D is unresolved. CDR3 length equals 12 residues. CDR1 and CDR2 (germline): SGHNT, YYREEE (reference sequence). The V and J ends lost 5 bases and 5 bases respectively, with 11 bases between them. Here the CDR3 reads CASSVGNNEQYF. Here the CDR3 DNA reads TGTGCCAGCAGTGTGGGGAATAACGAGCAGTACTTC.

The gene calls are TRBV14 and TRBJ2-2, with unresolved D. The V end lost 2 bases, the J end lost 13 bases, and 11 bases lay between the germline ends. CDR3 length: 12 amino acids. Germline CDR1 reads SGHDN; CDR2 reads FVKESK. CDR3 in DNA: TGTGCCAGCAGCCAAAACCAGCTTGGGCTGTTTTTT. Translating gives CASSQNQLGLFF.

This clone was detected once. V and J are TRBV9 and TRBJ2-1, with TRBD2 identical over 7 bases. This CDR3 comprises 15 residues. V was pared by 0 bases and J by 4 bases, with 4 bases of the junction left unmatched. Germline CDR1 SGDLS, CDR2 YYNGEE. The CDR3, as DNA: TGTGCCAGCAGCGTAGGCGGCGGGGGATACAATGAGCAGTTCTTC. Translated, it gives CASSVGGGGYNEQFF.

In this sample, this clone turned up once. The chain recombines TRBV13 with TRBJ2-7; possibly TRBD2 for D (7 bases). CDR1 and CDR2 (germline): PRHDT, FYEKMQ (reference sequence). This CDR3 has 14 residues. Between the trimmed V and J ends, which lost 0 bases and 5 bases, there was a span of 11 bases. The CDR3 DNA reads as TGTGCCAGCAGCTTAGGGGGAGGGGGACACGAGCAGTACTTC. It translates to CASSLGGGGHEQYF.

In DNA, the CDR3 is TGTGCCAGCAGCGTAGAACGGATCACAGATACGCAGTATTTT. It codes for CASSVERITDTQYF. The chain joins TRBV9 to TRBJ2-3, with no clear D. Germline values: CDR1 SGDLS, CDR2 YYNGEE. Trimming shortened V by 0 bases and J by 2 bases, and 7 bases separated the two germline ends. The CDR3 totals 14 residues. The full variable domain, its missing parts supplied by reference TRBV9 and TRBJ2-3, is DSGVTQTPKHLITATGQRVTLRCSPRSGDLSVYWYQQSLDQGLQFLIQYYNGEERAKGNILERFSAQQFPDLHSELNLSSLELGDSALYFCASSVERITDTQYFGPGTRLTVL.

V and J are TRBV9 and TRBJ2-2; 8 nucleotides match TRBD2. The CDR3 is made up of 17 amino acids. Germline V gene data show CDR1 as SGDLS and CDR2 as YYNGEE. Trimming at V came to 3 bases and at J to 0 bases, leaving 7 bases not matched to a gene. The chain's CDR3 is CASSGLERGTNTGELFF. The CDR3 bases are TGTGCCAGCAGCGGACTTGAGCGGGGGACGAACACCGGGGAGCTGTTTTTT.

J is TRBJ2-7 and V is TRBV19; D may correspond to TRBD1 or TRBD2 (6 bases each). There are 13 residues in the CDR3. The V end lost 3 bases, the J end lost 4 bases, and 10 bases lay between the germline ends. From germline, CDR1 is LNHDA and CDR2 SQIVND (reference sequence). CDR3 residues: CASSIRGGYEQYF. CDR3 in DNA: TGTGCCAGTAGTATCCGAGGGGGGTACGAGCAGTACTTC.

V gene TRBV9 combines with J gene TRBJ1-6; D unresolved. The CDR3 covers 13 residues. Trimming cost V 0 bases and J 10 bases, with 8 bases left between them. Germline CDR1 SGDLS, CDR2 YYNGEE. The CDR3 DNA sequence: TGTGCCAGCAGCGTAGGCGGAGACTCACCCCTCCACTTT. The encoded protein is CASSVGGDSPLHF. The full variable domain, rest sourced from reference TRBV9 and TRBJ1-6, is DSGVTQTPKHLITATGQRVTLRCSPRSGDLSVYWYQQSLDQGLQFLIQYYNGEERAKGNILERFSAQQFPDLHSELNLSSLELGDSALYFCASSVGGDSPLHFGNGTRLTVT.

The chain couples TRBV11-2 to TRBJ2-3; weak D call: TRBD2 (6 bases). The CDR3 loop spans 14 amino acids. Germline V gives CDR1 SGHAT, CDR2 FQNNGV. The ends were cut back, 5 bases at V and 6 bases at J, with 15 bases in the middle. For the CDR3, the DNA is TGTGCCAGCAGCCCGGGACTCACCTTGGATACGCAGTATTTT. Translation gives CASSPGLTLDTQYF.

The V call is TRBV6-4, the J call TRBJ2-3, with 10 bases matching TRBD1. Germline-derived CDR1 and CDR2 are MRHNA and SNTAGT. J lost 5 bases, V lost 2 bases, and 4 bases had no gene match. This CDR3 has 15 amino acids. The CDR3 DNA is TGTGCCAGCAGTGACCAAAGGACAGGGGGAGATACGCAGTATTTT. Protein: CASSDQRTGGDTQYF.

This clone was seen more than once but under ten times. The chain employs TRBV15 and TRBJ1-1; TRBD1 is a possible D gene (6 bases). Trimming cost V 0 bases and J 4 bases, with 15 bases left between them. This CDR3 spans 16 amino acids. Germline CDR1 is LNHNV and CDR2 is YYDKDF (reference sequence). The CDR3 loop reads CATSRDNPGGPTEAFF. For the CDR3, the DNA is TGTGCCACCAGCAGAGATAACCCGGGGGGGCCCACTGAAGCTTTCTTT. Variable domain in full (rest from reference TRBV15 and TRBJ1-1): DAMVIQNPRYQVTQFGKPVTLSCSQTLNHNVMYWYQQKSSQAPKLLFHYYDKDFNNEADTPDNFQSRRPNTSFCFLDIRSPGLGDTAMYLCATSRDNPGGPTEAFFGQGTRLTVV.

A single count supports this clone. The chain recombines TRBV9 with TRBJ1-2; TRBD1 might be the D (6 bases). The germline gives CDR1 SGDLS, CDR2 YYNGEE. This CDR3 is 13 amino acids long. The ends were cut back, 4 bases at V and 4 bases at J, with 11 bases in the middle. The CDR3 here is CASSPGGGYGYTF. CDR3 coding DNA: TGTGCCAGCAGCCCTGGGGGCGGCTATGGCTACACCTTC. Variable domain in full (rest from reference TRBV9 and TRBJ1-2): DSGVTQTPKHLITATGQRVTLRCSPRSGDLSVYWYQQSLDQGLQFLIQYYNGEERAKGNILERFSAQQFPDLHSELNLSSLELGDSALYFCASSPGGGYGYTFGSGTRLTVV.